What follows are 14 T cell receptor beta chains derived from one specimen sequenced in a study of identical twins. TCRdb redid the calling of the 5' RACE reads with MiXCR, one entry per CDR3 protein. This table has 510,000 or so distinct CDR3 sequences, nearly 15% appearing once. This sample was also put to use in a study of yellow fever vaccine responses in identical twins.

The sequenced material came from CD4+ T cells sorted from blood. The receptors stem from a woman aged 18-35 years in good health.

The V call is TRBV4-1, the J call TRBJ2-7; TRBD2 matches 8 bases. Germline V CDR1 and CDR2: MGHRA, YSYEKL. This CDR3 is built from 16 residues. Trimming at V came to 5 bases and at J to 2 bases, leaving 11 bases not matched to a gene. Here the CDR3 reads CASSLLLSSGAYEQYF. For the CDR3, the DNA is TGCGCCAGCAGCTTACTGCTGAGTAGCGGGGCCTACGAGCAGTACTTC.

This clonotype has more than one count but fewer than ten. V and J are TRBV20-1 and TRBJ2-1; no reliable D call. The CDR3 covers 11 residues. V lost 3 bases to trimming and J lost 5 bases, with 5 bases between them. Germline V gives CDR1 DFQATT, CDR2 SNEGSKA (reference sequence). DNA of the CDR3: TGCAGTGCTAGGACTGACAATGAGCAGTTCTTC. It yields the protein CSARTDNEQFF.

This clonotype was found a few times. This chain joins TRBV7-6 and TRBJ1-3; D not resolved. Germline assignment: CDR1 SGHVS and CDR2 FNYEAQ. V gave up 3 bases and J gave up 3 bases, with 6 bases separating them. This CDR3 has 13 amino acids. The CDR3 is CASSFLDGNTIYF. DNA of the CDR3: TGTGCCAGCAGCTTTCTGGATGGAAACACCATATATTTT.

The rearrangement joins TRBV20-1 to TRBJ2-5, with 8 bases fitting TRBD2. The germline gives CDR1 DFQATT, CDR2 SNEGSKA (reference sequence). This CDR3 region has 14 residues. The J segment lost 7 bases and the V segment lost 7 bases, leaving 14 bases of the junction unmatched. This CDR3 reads CSVPHGAGGMTQYF. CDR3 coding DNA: TGCAGTGTTCCCCACGGGGCGGGGGGAATGACCCAGTACTTC.

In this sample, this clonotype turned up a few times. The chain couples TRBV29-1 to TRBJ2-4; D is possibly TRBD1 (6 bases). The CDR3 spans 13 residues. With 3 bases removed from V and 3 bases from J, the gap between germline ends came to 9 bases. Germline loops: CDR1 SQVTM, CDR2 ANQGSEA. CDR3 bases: TGCAGCGTTGAGGACAGAAACAAAAACATTCAGTACTTC. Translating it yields CSVEDRNKNIQYF.

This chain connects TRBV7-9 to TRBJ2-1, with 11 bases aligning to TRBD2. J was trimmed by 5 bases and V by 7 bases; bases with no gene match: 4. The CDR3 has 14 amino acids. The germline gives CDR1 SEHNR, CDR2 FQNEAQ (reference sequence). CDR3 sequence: CASILTSGDNEQFF. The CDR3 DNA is TGTGCCAGCATCCTGACTAGCGGGGACAATGAGCAGTTCTTC.

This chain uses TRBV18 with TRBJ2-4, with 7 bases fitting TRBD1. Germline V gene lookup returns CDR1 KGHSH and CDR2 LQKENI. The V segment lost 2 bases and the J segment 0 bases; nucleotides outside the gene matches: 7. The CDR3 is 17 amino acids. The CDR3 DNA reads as TGTGCCAGCTCACCATACCAGGGGGAAATAGCCAAAAACATTCAGTACTTC. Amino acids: CASSPYQGEIAKNIQYF.

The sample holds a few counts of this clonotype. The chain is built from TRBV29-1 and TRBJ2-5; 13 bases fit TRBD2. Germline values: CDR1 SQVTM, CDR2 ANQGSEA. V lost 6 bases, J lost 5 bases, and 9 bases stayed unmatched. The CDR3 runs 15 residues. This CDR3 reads CSVAGLAGAGETQYF. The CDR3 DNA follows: TGCAGCGTGGCCGGACTAGCGGGAGCCGGGGAGACCCAGTACTTC.

CDR3 coding DNA: TGTGCCATCAGTGAGTCTAGACAGTTATCCTACAATGAGCAGTTCTTC. This codes for CAISESRQLSYNEQFF. This chain joins TRBV10-3 and TRBJ2-1; D is perhaps TRBD1 (5 bases). Deletions cut 0 bases from V and 1 base from J, with 10 bases between. The CDR3 sequence is 16 residues long. The V gene's germline CDR1 is ENHRY and CDR2 SYGVKD.

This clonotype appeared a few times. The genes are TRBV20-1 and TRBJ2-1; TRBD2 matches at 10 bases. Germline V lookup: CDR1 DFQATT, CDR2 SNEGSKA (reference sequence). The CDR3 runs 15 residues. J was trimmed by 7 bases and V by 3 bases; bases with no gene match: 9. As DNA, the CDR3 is TGCAGTGCTAGGTTTAGCGGGAGGTTTCAGAATGAGCAGTTCTTC. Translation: CSARFSGRFQNEQFF.

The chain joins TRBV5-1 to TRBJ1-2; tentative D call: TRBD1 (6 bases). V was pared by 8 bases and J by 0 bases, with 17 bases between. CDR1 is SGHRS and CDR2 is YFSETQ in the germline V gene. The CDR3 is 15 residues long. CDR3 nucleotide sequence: TGCGCCAGTAATCTGGGGGGCAGCTCTAACTATGGCTACACCTTC. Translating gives CASNLGGSSNYGYTF.

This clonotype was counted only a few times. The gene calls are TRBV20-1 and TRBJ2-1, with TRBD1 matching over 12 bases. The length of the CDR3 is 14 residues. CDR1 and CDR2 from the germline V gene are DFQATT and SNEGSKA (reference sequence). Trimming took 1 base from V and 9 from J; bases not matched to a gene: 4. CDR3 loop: CSARGDRGRIEQFF. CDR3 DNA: TGCAGTGCTAGAGGGGACAGGGGGCGGATTGAGCAGTTCTTC.

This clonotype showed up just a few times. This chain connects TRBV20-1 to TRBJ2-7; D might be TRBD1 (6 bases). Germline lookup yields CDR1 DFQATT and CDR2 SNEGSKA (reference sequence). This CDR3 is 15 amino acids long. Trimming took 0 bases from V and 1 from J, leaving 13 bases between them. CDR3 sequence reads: CSARDRLDSSYEQYF. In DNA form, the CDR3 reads TGCAGTGCTAGAGATCGATTGGACAGTTCCTACGAGCAGTACTTC.

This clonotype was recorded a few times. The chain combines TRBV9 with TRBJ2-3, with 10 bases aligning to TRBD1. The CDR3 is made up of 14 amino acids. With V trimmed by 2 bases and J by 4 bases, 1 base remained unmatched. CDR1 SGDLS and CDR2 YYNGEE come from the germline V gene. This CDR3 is CASSVGTGADTQYF. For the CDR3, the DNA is TGTGCCAGCAGCGTCGGGACAGGGGCAGATACGCAGTATTTT.